Below, 27 T cell receptor beta chains from the same sample are listed, as sequenced in a study of T cells in Graves' hyperthyroidism and ophthalmopathy. Amplification yielded TCR beta CDR3 regions, with RNA transcripts as the source. First-round RT-PCR of the TCR CDR3 relied on the HTBI primer set. MiXCR, applied by TCRdb to the multiplex PCR reads, yields one record per CDR3 protein. The sample shows approximately 600,000 distinct CDR3 sequences, approximately 14% of them seen only once. Sequencing was done on a sample of blood. The receptors derive from a young woman with Graves' ophthalmopathy.

This clonotype was seen repeatedly, ten times or more. The chain couples TRBV7-9 to TRBJ2-1; 9 bases match TRBD1. This CDR3 has 18 amino acids. Germline V gives CDR1 SEHNR, CDR2 FQNEAQ (reference sequence). The junction had 14 bases not matched to a gene; V was cut back by 5 bases and J by 3 bases. This CDR3 is CASSPRSSGTGRYNEQFF. DNA of the CDR3: TGTGCCAGCAGCCCACGGAGCAGCGGGACAGGGCGCTACAATGAGCAGTTCTTC.

With respect to this clonotype: This sequence may be a read error, since a much larger clone differs from it by one base. The chain combines TRBV18 with TRBJ1-1, with D possibly TRBD1 on 6 matching bases. This CDR3 spans 13 amino acids. Deletions cut 6 bases from V and 6 bases from J, with 14 bases between. CDR1 and CDR2 (germline): KGHSH, LQKENI. The CDR3 coding sequence is TGTGCCAGCTCTCAGGGGTTGGACGCTGAAGCTTTCTTT. It codes for CASSQGLDAEAFF.

Only one count was recorded for this clonotype. One base away lies a much larger clone, so this may be a sequencing read error. V usage is TRBV5-1 and J usage is TRBJ2-2, with D perhaps matching TRBD1 (5 bases). The CDR3 totals 13 residues. CDR1 and CDR2 from the germline V gene are SGHRS and YFSETQ. With 5 bases removed from V and 4 bases from J, the gap between germline ends came to 9 bases. The DNA of the CDR3 is TGCGCCAGCAGTAGGGGTAGCACCGGGGAGCTGTTTTTT. As protein: CASSRGSTGELFF.

This clonotype was observed many times. V usage is TRBV5-1 and J usage is TRBJ2-2; maybe TRBD2 (5 bases). The V end was cut by 7 bases, the J end by 5 bases, with 15 bases between. Germline loops: CDR1 SGHRS, CDR2 YFSETQ. The CDR3 runs 14 residues. The CDR3 loop is CASLEAATTGELFF. The CDR3, as DNA: TGCGCCAGCCTGGAGGCGGCTACGACCGGGGAGCTGTTTTTT.

This clonotype was seen many times. The chain combines TRBV28 with TRBJ2-1, with 15 bases fitting TRBD2. This CDR3 is built from 15 residues. CDR1 MDHEN and CDR2 SYDVKM come from the germline V gene. J lost 8 bases, V lost 3 bases, and 2 bases had no gene match. The CDR3: CASSLGLAGGHEQFF. CDR3 sequence (DNA): TGTGCCAGCAGTTTGGGACTAGCGGGAGGCCATGAGCAGTTCTTC.

The chain has TRBV28 and TRBJ2-7; D possibly uses TRBD1 or TRBD2 (5 bases each). V gave up 6 bases and J gave up 2 bases, with 14 bases separating them. The CDR3 contains 14 residues. Germline CDR1 and CDR2: MDHEN and SYDVKM. CDR3 protein: CASRERDGPYEQYF. CDR3 nucleotides: TGTGCCAGCAGGGAACGGGACGGGCCCTACGAGCAGTACTTC.

This clonotype was seen at least ten times. The rearrangement links TRBV11-3 to TRBJ1-1, with D hard to call. With 5 bases removed from V and 11 bases from J, the gap between germline ends came to 18 bases. Germline CDR1 is SGHNT and CDR2 is YENEEA. CDR3 length: 13 residues. This CDR3 reads CASSQKASARAFF. In DNA form, the CDR3 reads TGTGCCAGCAGCCAGAAGGCCTCGGCGAGGGCTTTCTTT.

This clonotype appeared a few times. V usage is TRBV7-2 and J usage is TRBJ1-2; D is undetermined. Trimming took off 5 bases at V and 8 bases at J, with 9 bases between the two ends. The CDR3 runs 11 residues. Germline-derived CDR1 and CDR2 are SGHTA and FQGNSA. CDR3 nucleotides: TGTGCCAGCAGCCGGGCCGGGGGCTACACCTTC. It translates to CASSRAGGYTF.

There are many counts of this clonotype. The chain links TRBV2 to TRBJ2-3; D gene ambiguous. Deletions cut 2 bases from V and 3 bases from J, with 6 bases between. CDR1 is SNHLY, CDR2 FYNNEI, per germline. The CDR3 has 13 amino acids. This chain's CDR3 is CASSEILTDTQYF. The CDR3 bases are TGTGCCAGCAGTGAAATTCTGACAGATACGCAGTATTTT.

This clonotype was picked up many times. Germline is not matched at one junction end, which may reflect a read error. V usage is TRBV11-2 and J usage is TRBJ1-5, with 7 positions matching TRBD1. Germline V CDR1 and CDR2: SGHAT, FQNNGV. This CDR3 comprises 13 residues. The CDR3 reads CASSPGTDQPQHF. The CDR3 bases are TGCGCCAGCAGCCCGGGGACAGATCAGCCCCAGCATTTT.

This clonotype occurred many times. The genes are TRBV20-1 and TRBJ1-5, with D possibly TRBD1 on 6 matching bases. Germline V gives CDR1 DFQATT, CDR2 SNEGSKA (reference sequence). Trimming removed 2 bases from V and 5 bases from J, with 13 bases in between. This CDR3 comprises 14 residues. DNA for the CDR3: TGCAGTGCTAGAAAGGAGGCAGGGGATCAGCCCCAGCATTTT. Residues: CSARKEAGDQPQHF.

This clonotype was picked up many times. The chain joins TRBV29-1 to TRBJ2-6; 7 nucleotides agree with TRBD1. The length of the CDR3 is 15 residues. J was trimmed by 3 bases and V by 4 bases; bases with no gene match: 6. Germline CDR1 and CDR2: SQVTM and ANQGSEA. The CDR3 reads CSVVTGDGGANVLTF. The DNA for the CDR3 is TGCAGCGTTGTAACAGGGGATGGTGGGGCCAACGTCCTGACTTTC.

This clonotype was seen ten or more times. CDR3 loop: CSARTSGSWEQYF. CDR3 bases: TGCAGTGCTCGGACTAGCGGGAGTTGGGAGCAGTACTTC. The chain combines TRBV20-1 with TRBJ2-7; the match to TRBD2 covers 13 bases. The germline V gene has CDR1 DFQATT and CDR2 SNEGSKA (reference sequence). CDR3 length: 13 amino acids. V lost 5 bases and J lost 7; bases outside the gene matches: 5.

This clonotype was picked up many times. The chain joins TRBV5-8 to TRBJ2-7; 9 nucleotides align to TRBD2. Germline assignment: CDR1 SGHTS and CDR2 YDEGEE. The length of the CDR3 is 15 residues. The junction had 3 bases not matched to a gene; V was cut back by 0 bases and J by 2 bases. Here the CDR3 DNA reads TGTGCCAGCAGCTTGGTGGCGGGAGGGACCTACGAGCAGTACTTC. Translated, it gives CASSLVAGGTYEQYF.

This clonotype was seen a handful of times. This chain connects TRBV5-6 to TRBJ2-7; D ambiguous. Germline CDR1 SGHDT, CDR2 YYEEEE. The CDR3 is 14 amino acids. V gave up 3 bases and J gave up 3 bases, with 13 bases separating them. The DNA of the CDR3 is TGTGCCAGCAGCTCGTCCCCCCTCGTCTACGAGCAGTACTTC. It translates to CASSSSPLVYEQYF.

This clonotype has just a few counts. This chain connects TRBV4-2 to TRBJ2-7, with D tentatively TRBD1 or TRBD2 (5 bases each). The germline V and J ends were trimmed by 6 bases and 3 bases, with 18 bases remaining between them. Germline CDR1 and CDR2: LGHNA and YNFKEQ. This CDR3 comprises 15 residues. CDR3 sequence (DNA): TGTGCCAGCAGTCCCTTTCGGGGCCCCCACTACGAGCAGTACTTC. This codes for CASSPFRGPHYEQYF.

V gene TRBV27 combines with J gene TRBJ2-6; 11 bases are a match to TRBD2. CDR3 length: 17 residues. Germline-derived CDR1 and CDR2 are MNHEY and SMNVEV (reference sequence). Germline trimming cut 5 bases from V and 4 bases from J; bases unmatched to any gene: 7. The CDR3 DNA reads TGTGCCAGCAGTCTTCTAGCGGGAGGTTTAGGGGCCAACGTCCTGACTTTC. Translating gives CASSLLAGGLGANVLTF.

DNA of the CDR3: TGTGCCAGCAGCAAGCCGAGCTACGAGCAGTACTTC. Residues: CASSKPSYEQYF. This sequence joins TRBV7-2 and TRBJ2-7, with no clear D. The CDR3 is 12 amino acids. Germline values: CDR1 SGHTA, CDR2 FQGNSA. The V gene lost 5 bases and the J gene lost 3 bases, with 8 bases spanning the gap.

This clonotype was seen ten or more times. This chain joins TRBV7-9 and TRBJ2-5; 11 nucleotides agree with TRBD2. The CDR3 has 16 residues. The germline V gene has CDR1 SEHNR and CDR2 FQNEAQ (reference sequence). The V segment lost 3 bases and the J segment 5 bases; nucleotides outside the gene matches: 8. CDR3 sequence reads: CASSFRGLAVDETQYF. The DNA for the CDR3 is TGTGCCAGCAGCTTCAGGGGACTAGCGGTCGACGAGACCCAGTACTTC.

The chain has TRBV28 and TRBJ2-2; 7 bases match TRBD1. J was trimmed by 7 bases and V by 6 bases; bases with no gene match: 14. Germline assignment: CDR1 MDHEN and CDR2 SYDVKM. The CDR3 has 16 residues. The CDR3 sequence: CASRTSGQIFGGELFF. As DNA, the CDR3 is TGTGCCAGCAGAACCTCGGGACAGATTTTTGGCGGGGAGCTGTTTTTT.

This clonotype was counted ten times or more. The chain combines TRBV11-2 with TRBJ1-2; 7 positions match TRBD1. The CDR3 runs to 15 residues. The junction had 12 bases not matched to a gene; V was cut back by 5 bases and J by 6 bases. Germline V CDR1 and CDR2: SGHAT, FQNNGV. The CDR3 here is CASSRQGGERNGYTF. CDR3 sequence (DNA): TGTGCCAGCAGCAGACAGGGCGGTGAGCGGAATGGCTACACCTTC.

This clonotype was counted at least ten times. The chain has TRBV7-2 and TRBJ2-3; D unclear. The CDR3 has 11 residues. Germline CDR1 reads SGHTA; CDR2 reads FQGNSA. V was pared by 2 bases and J by 8 bases, with 5 bases between. The DNA for the CDR3 is TGTGCCAGCAGCTTATTGGGTACGCAGTATTTT. This codes for CASSLLGTQYF. Based on the CDR3 plus reference TRBV7-2 and TRBJ2-3, the full variable domain is GAGVSQSPSNKVTEKGKDVELRCDPISGHTALYWYRQSLGQGLEFLIYFQGNSAPDKSGLPSDRFSAERTGGSVSTLTIQRTQQEDSAVYLCASSLLGTQYFGPGTRLTVL.

This clonotype appeared many times. V and J are TRBV20-1 and TRBJ1-5; 8 nucleotides align to TRBD1. This CDR3 comprises 14 residues. V shed 1 base, J shed 6 bases, and the junction held 5 bases outside the gene matches. Germline lookup yields CDR1 DFQATT and CDR2 SNEGSKA (reference sequence). CDR3 bases: TGCAGTGCTAGAGGCAGGGGGCTTATTCAGCCCCAGCATTTT. Residues: CSARGRGLIQPQHF.

The chain has TRBV6-2 or TRBV6-3 and TRBJ2-5; D is unclear. Trimming removed 2 bases from V and 2 bases from J, with 15 bases in between. This CDR3 comprises 16 residues. CDR1 is MNHEY and CDR2 is SVGEGT in the germline V gene. CDR3 sequence reads: CASSYRLRPLQETQYF. The CDR3, as DNA: TGTGCCAGCAGTTACAGGCTCCGTCCTCTTCAAGAGACCCAGTACTTC.

In its sample, this clonotype was seen many times. The V call is TRBV12-3 or TRBV12-4, the J call TRBJ1-2, with TRBD1 identical over 8 bases. J was trimmed by 4 bases and V by 3 bases; bases with no gene match: 1. The CDR3 loop spans 13 amino acids. The CDR3 sequence: CASSLGTGYGYTF. CDR3 bases: TGTGCCAGCAGTTTGGGGACAGGCTATGGCTACACCTTC.

This clonotype was observed a few times. This chain uses TRBV7-6 with TRBJ2-6; D unresolved. Germline CDR1 reads SGHVS; CDR2 reads FNYEAQ. Between the trimmed V and J ends, which lost 5 bases and 4 bases, there was a span of 12 bases. The CDR3 has 15 residues. CDR3 sequence: CASSPLSVGANVLTF. As DNA, the CDR3 is TGTGCCAGCAGCCCCCTGTCAGTCGGGGCCAACGTCCTGACTTTC.

The rearrangement uses TRBV7-2 and TRBJ2-3; 14 bases match TRBD2. The junction had 4 bases not matched to a gene; V was cut back by 3 bases and J by 5 bases. In germline, CDR1 is SGHTA, CDR2 FQGNSA. This CDR3 contains 16 residues. The CDR3, as DNA: TGTGCCAGCAGCTTGGGACTAGCGGGAGTGGTAGATACGCAGTATTTT. It translates to CASSLGLAGVVDTQYF.